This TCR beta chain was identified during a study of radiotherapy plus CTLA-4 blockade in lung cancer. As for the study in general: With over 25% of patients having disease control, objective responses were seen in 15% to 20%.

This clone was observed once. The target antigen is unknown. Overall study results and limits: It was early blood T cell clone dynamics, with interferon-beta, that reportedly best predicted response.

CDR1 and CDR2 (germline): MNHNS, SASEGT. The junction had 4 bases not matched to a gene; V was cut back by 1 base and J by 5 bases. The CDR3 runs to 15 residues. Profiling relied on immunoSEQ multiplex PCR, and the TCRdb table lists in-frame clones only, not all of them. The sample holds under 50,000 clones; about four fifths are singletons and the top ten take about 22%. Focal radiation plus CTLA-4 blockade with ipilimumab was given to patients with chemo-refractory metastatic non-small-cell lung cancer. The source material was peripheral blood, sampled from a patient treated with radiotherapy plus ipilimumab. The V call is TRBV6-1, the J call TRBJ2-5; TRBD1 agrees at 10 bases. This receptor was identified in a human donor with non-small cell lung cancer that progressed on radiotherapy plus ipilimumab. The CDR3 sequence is CASSEDGTGVETQYF. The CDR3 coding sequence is TGTGCCAGCAGTGAAGATGGGACAGGGGTCGAGACCCAGTACTTC.